The TCR beta chain described here comes from a study of response to subunit inactivated influenza vaccine. Findings and limits, study-wide: New T cells are recruited in small numbers by each seasonal influenza vaccination, according to the authors' suggestion.

Via MiXCR, TCRdb re-called the RT-PCR reads, giving one row per CDR3 protein. The sample includes under 200,000 distinct CDR3 sequences, around 9.9% of them seen just once. In the case of this clonotype: Its target is not known.

The specimen comprised non-naive T cells sorted from PBMCs, sampled more than 35 days after vaccination. This receptor was obtained from a man aged 45 to 65 who received an inactivated influenza vaccine.

This chain's CDR3 is CASSSLAGGLANTGELFF. CDR3 nucleotides: TGTGCCAGCAGCTCCCTGGCGGGGGGACTAGCGAACACCGGGGAGCTGTTTTTT. This chain joins TRBV7-8 and TRBJ2-2; 8 nucleotides align to TRBD2. V lost 4 bases, J lost 0 bases, and 10 bases stayed unmatched. The V gene's germline CDR1 is SGHVS and CDR2 FQNEAQ. This CDR3 is built from 18 residues.